This entry lists 29 T cell receptor beta chains sequenced from one sample in a study of CD8+CD57+ T cells in acquired aplastic anemia. CD8+CD57+ cell expansion had been shown by flow cytometry in patients chosen for sequencing. Genomic DNA provided the template from which TCR beta VDJ and CDR3 profiles were obtained. TCRdb used MiXCR to reprocess the reads, holding one entry per CDR3 protein. The repertoire has some 160,000 distinct CDR3 sequences, 40% to 55% of them found once; the top ten carry 3.2%. Sequencing input: sorted CD4+, CD8+, or CD8+CD57+ T cells (not recorded which) from PBMCs. The receptors were gathered from a human donor with aplastic anemia.

DNA for the CDR3: TGCAGCGTTGTGGCCTACAATGAGCAGTTCTTC. Residues: CSVVAYNEQFF. The chain links TRBV29-1 to TRBJ2-1; D is unclear. In germline, CDR1 is SQVTM, CDR2 ANQGSEA. Trimming removed 4 bases from V and 2 bases from J, with 3 bases in between. This CDR3 comprises 11 residues.

The rearrangement links TRBV2 to TRBJ2-3; TRBD2 is a possible D gene (5 bases). Germline V CDR1 and CDR2: SNHLY, FYNNEI. V was shortened by 8 bases and J by 6 bases, with 6 bases between the two germline ends. CDR3 length: 10 residues. In nucleotides, the CDR3 is TGTGCCAGCCGCGGGGATACGCAGTATTTT. As protein: CASRGDTQYF.

The rearrangement uses TRBV9 and TRBJ1-6, with D unresolved. This CDR3 contains 14 residues. Trimming pared 3 bases from V and 10 bases from J, leaving 14 bases between. Per germline, CDR1 SGDLS and CDR2 YYNGEE. The CDR3: CASSGGGIDSPLHF. The CDR3 DNA reads as TGTGCCAGCAGCGGGGGAGGAATTGACTCACCCCTCCACTTT.

V usage is TRBV7-6 and J usage is TRBJ2-1; a possible D gene is TRBD1 (5 bases). The CDR3 consists of 13 residues. V was shortened by 2 bases and J by 4 bases, with 6 bases between the two germline ends. Germline values: CDR1 SGHVS, CDR2 FNYEAQ. Here the CDR3 DNA reads TGTGCCAGCAGCTTACAGGGATACAATGAGCAGTTCTTC. Its translation is CASSLQGYNEQFF.

At least ten counts were recorded for this clonotype. The chain carries TRBV6-6 and TRBJ2-7; TRBD2 might be the D (5 bases). The CDR3 runs 13 residues. V lost 0 bases to trimming and J lost 2 bases, with 5 bases between them. Per germline, CDR1 MNHNY and CDR2 SVGAGI (reference sequence). Written as DNA, the CDR3 is TGTGCCAGCAGTTACTCCGGGGCCTACGAGCAGTACGTC. This gives the protein CASSYSGAYEQYV.

The chain links TRBV12-3 or TRBV12-4 to TRBJ1-2; D might be TRBD1 (6 bases). Trimming removed 5 bases from V and 6 bases from J, with 13 bases in between. This CDR3 is 13 amino acids long. This CDR3 reads CASSARDIDGYTF. The CDR3 DNA reads TGTGCCAGCAGTGCTCGGGACATTGATGGCTACACCTTC.

At least ten counts were recorded for this clonotype. The chain couples TRBV4-2 to TRBJ1-1; maybe TRBD1 (5 bases). Trimming took off 1 base at V and 6 bases at J, with 9 bases between the two ends. CDR1 and CDR2 (germline): LGHNA, YNFKEQ. CDR3 length: 13 amino acids. The CDR3 region is CASSQGGGAEAFF. The CDR3 coding sequence is TGTGCCAGCAGCCAAGGGGGCGGCGCTGAAGCTTTCTTT.

This sequence joins TRBV7-9 and TRBJ1-2; the match to TRBD1 covers 11 bases. The CDR3 totals 15 residues. Germline CDR1 is SEHNR and CDR2 is FQNEAQ (reference sequence). Germline trimming cut 4 bases from V and 2 bases from J; bases unmatched to any gene: 3. The CDR3 spells CASSYWTGGNYGYTF. The CDR3 DNA follows: TGTGCCAGCAGCTACTGGACAGGGGGCAACTATGGCTACACCTTC.

This clonotype occurred many times. The chain couples TRBV6-1 to TRBJ2-3; 8 positions match TRBD2. The CDR3 is 14 residues long. Trimming cost V 7 bases and J 1 base; bases outside gene matches: 4. CDR1 is MNHNS and CDR2 is SASEGT in the germline V gene. Here the CDR3 reads CASTELAGTDTQYF. CDR3 nucleotides: TGTGCCAGCACCGAACTAGCGGGCACAGATACGCAGTATTTT.

This clonotype was counted a single time. The chain couples TRBV6-1 to TRBJ1-3; TRBD1 matches 9 bases. J gave up 8 bases and V 7 bases, and 6 bases lay outside the gene matches. This CDR3 is built from 13 residues. Germline V gene sequence: CDR1 MNHNS, CDR2 SASEGT. In DNA form, the CDR3 reads TGTGCCAGCATGCGGGGACAGGGCGACACCATATATTTT. Translation gives CASMRGQGDTIYF.

This chain connects TRBV19 to TRBJ2-1; TRBD1 matches 11 bases. CDR1 and CDR2 from the germline V gene are LNHDA and SQIVND (reference sequence). V shed 5 bases and J 0 bases; nucleotides not matched to a gene: 3. The CDR3 is made up of 16 amino acids. CDR3 sequence (DNA): TGTGCCAGTAGTTCCGGGACAGGGGGCTCCTACAATGAGCAGTTCTTC. This gives the protein CASSSGTGGSYNEQFF.

There are many counts of this clonotype. The DNA for the CDR3 is TGCAGTGCTAGGAAGGGGGGTCTCGAGCAGTACGTC. Translation gives CSARKGGLEQYV. The chain joins TRBV20-1 to TRBJ2-7; D could derive from TRBD1 or TRBD2 (6 bases each). The V gene's germline CDR1 is DFQATT and CDR2 SNEGSKA (reference sequence). The ends were cut back, 3 bases at V and 6 bases at J, with 12 bases in the middle. This CDR3 has 12 residues.

This clonotype was found many times. The chain uses TRBV11-2 and TRBJ2-7, with 8 bases that match TRBD1. The V gene's germline CDR1 is SGHAT and CDR2 FQNNGV. This CDR3 spans 17 amino acids. V lost 5 bases to trimming and J lost 2 bases; unmatched junction nucleotides: 14. DNA for the CDR3: TGTGCCAGCAGCACACATCGACAGGGGTTTGTGGCCTACGAGCAGTACTTC. Its protein product is CASSTHRQGFVAYEQYF.

As to this clonotype: A read error may be the cause here, since a much bigger clone is one base away. The rearrangement links TRBV5-4 to TRBJ1-1; a weak D match, TRBD1 (6 bases). V shed 2 bases and J shed 6 bases, with 14 bases lying between them. CDR1 is SGHNT and CDR2 is YYREEE in the germline V gene (reference sequence). This CDR3 has 14 residues. CDR3 sequence reads: CASSFRGQDAEAFF. The DNA of the CDR3 is TGTGCCAGCAGCTTTCGGGGGCAGGACGCTGAAGCTTTCTTT.

The CDR3, as DNA: TGTGCCAGCAGCTTTACTCTTGGGGACGGGTCCTACGAGCAGTACTTC. The encoded protein is CASSFTLGDGSYEQYF. This chain joins TRBV11-1 and TRBJ2-7; the D call may be TRBD1 or TRBD2 (5 bases each). CDR1 and CDR2 from the germline V gene are SGHAT and FQDESV (reference sequence). The V and J ends lost 3 bases and 1 base respectively, with 16 bases between them. This CDR3 is built from 16 residues.

This clonotype appeared a few times. The chain links TRBV25-1 to TRBJ2-5; 9 positions match TRBD1. This CDR3 is built from 14 residues. J lost 8 bases, V lost 3 bases, and 7 bases had no gene match. The V gene's germline CDR1 is MGHDK and CDR2 SYGVNS. DNA for the CDR3: TGTGCCAGCAGTGAGCCGGGACAGGGTCGTACCCAGTACTTC. It encodes CASSEPGQGRTQYF. The whole variable domain, filled in from reference TRBV25-1 and TRBJ2-5, reads EADIYQTPRYLVIGTGKKITLECSQTMGHDKMYWYQQDPGMELHLIHYSYGVNSTEKGDLSSESTVSRIRTEHFPLTLESARPSHTSQYLCASSEPGQGRTQYFGPGTRLLVL.

This chain links TRBV20-1 with TRBJ2-1; D ambiguous. The CDR3 runs to 12 residues. V shed 4 bases and J shed 3 bases, with 7 bases lying between them. Germline V gives CDR1 DFQATT, CDR2 SNEGSKA (reference sequence). CDR3 nucleotide sequence: TGCAGTGCTAAGAGAGGCTACAATGAGCAGTTCTTC. Encoded protein: CSAKRGYNEQFF.

This clonotype was recorded at least ten times. This chain uses TRBV11-2 with TRBJ2-3, with 15 bases matching TRBD2. Unmatched junction bases numbered 11, after V lost 5 bases and J lost 5 bases. Germline V lookup: CDR1 SGHAT, CDR2 FQNNGV. The CDR3 spans 18 residues. In DNA form, the CDR3 reads TGTGCCAGCAGCCTTTCGGGACTAGCGGGAGGTATAGTAGATACGCAGTATTTT. This codes for CASSLSGLAGGIVDTQYF. The full variable domain, rest sourced from reference TRBV11-2 and TRBJ2-3, is EAGVAQSPRYKIIEKRQSVAFWCNPISGHATLYWYQQILGQGPKLLIQFQNNGVVDDSQLPKDRFSAERLKGVDSTLKIQPAKLEDSAVYLCASSLSGLAGGIVDTQYFGPGTRLTVL.

In this sample, this clonotype turned up many times. The chain carries TRBV6-5 and TRBJ1-2; no firm D call. The ends were cut back, 0 bases at V and 0 bases at J, with 8 bases in the middle. The CDR3 is 15 amino acids. CDR1 is MNHEY, CDR2 SVGAGI, per germline. The DNA for the CDR3 is TGTGCCAGCAGTTACTCGACGGGTTCTAACTATGGCTACACCTTC. This codes for CASSYSTGSNYGYTF.

The chain recombines TRBV4-2 with TRBJ1-6; D not certain. CDR1 and CDR2 (germline): LGHNA, YNFKEQ. V was trimmed by 0 bases and J by 9 bases, leaving 18 bases between them. The CDR3 loop spans 17 amino acids. CDR3 in amino acids: CASSQDSEAGLVSPLHF. Here the CDR3 DNA reads TGTGCCAGCAGCCAAGATTCCGAGGCCGGGTTGGTTTCACCCCTCCACTTT.

This clonotype was counted at least ten times. The genes are TRBV19 and TRBJ1-6; possibly TRBD1 for D (6 bases). The CDR3 has 15 amino acids. Germline CDR1 and CDR2: LNHDA and SQIVND (reference sequence). V was cut by 6 bases and J by 9 bases, with 18 bases left in between. The CDR3 spells CASSGTQGAGSPLHF. The CDR3 coding sequence is TGTGCCAGTAGCGGAACACAGGGCGCGGGTTCACCCCTCCACTTT.

V is TRBV7-3 and J is TRBJ2-2, with TRBD1 identical over 10 bases. CDR1 is SGHTA and CDR2 is FQGTGA in the germline V gene. Trimming removed 1 base from V and 6 bases from J; junction bases left unmatched: 11. The CDR3 runs 18 residues. The CDR3 protein is CASSLSPPTGQGPGELFF. CDR3 in DNA: TGTGCCAGCAGCTTAAGCCCACCTACGGGACAGGGGCCCGGGGAGCTGTTTTTT.

Of note for this clonotype: A much larger clone lies a single base off, so this may be a read error. V and J are TRBV7-8 and TRBJ2-7, with D possibly matching TRBD2 (6 bases). The V end was cut by 6 bases, the J end by 1 base, with 7 bases between. The germline CDR1 and CDR2 sequences are SGHVS and FQNEAQ. The CDR3 is 12 residues long. The CDR3: CASSRESYEQYF. DNA for the CDR3: TGTGCCAGCAGTCGGGAGTCCTACGAGCAGTACTTC.

The chain links TRBV3-1 to TRBJ1-4, with a tentative D call TRBD1 (6 bases). V lost 1 base and J 11 bases, leaving 11 bases between the germline ends. The germline V gene encodes CDR1 LGHDT and CDR2 YNNKEL (reference sequence). The CDR3 length is 13 residues. DNA for the CDR3: TGTGCCAGCAGCCAAGGGGGGCCGGGGAAACTGTTTTTT. Amino acid sequence: CASSQGGPGKLFF. Looking up the rest from reference TRBV3-1 and TRBJ1-4 gives the full variable domain: DTAVSQTPKYLVTQMGNDKSIKCEQNLGHDTMYWYKQDSKKFLKIMFSYNNKELIINETVPNRFSPKSPDKAHLNLHINSLELGDSAVYFCASSQGGPGKLFFGSGTQLSVL.

There are many counts of this clonotype. The V gene is TRBV6-2 or TRBV6-3, the J gene TRBJ2-7; TRBD1 aligns across 7 bases. Trimming removed 6 bases from V and 0 bases from J; junction bases left unmatched: 2. From germline, CDR1 is MNHEY and CDR2 SVGEGT. CDR3 length: 13 amino acids. This CDR3 is CASSRTGSYEQYV. In DNA form, the CDR3 reads TGTGCCAGCAGCCGGACAGGCTCCTACGAGCAGTACGTC.

This clonotype was seen more than once but under ten times. This sequence joins TRBV7-2 and TRBJ1-1; D gene ambiguous. Germline assignment: CDR1 SGHTA and CDR2 FQGNSA. The V end lost 2 bases, the J end lost 5 bases, and 15 bases lay between the germline ends. The CDR3 loop spans 15 amino acids. As DNA, the CDR3 is TGTGCCAGCAGCTTATTTGGCCGGGCAGGAACTGAAGCTTTCTTT. Translating it yields CASSLFGRAGTEAFF.

Note on this clonotype: A much larger clone differs from this one at a single base, so this may be a read error. This rearrangement joins TRBV4-1 to TRBJ2-2; 7 bases agree with TRBD1. Germline values: CDR1 MGHRA, CDR2 YSYEKL. This CDR3 contains 16 residues. CDR3 coding DNA: TGCGCCAGCAGCCAAGAAGGGACAGTGAACACCGGGGAGCCGTTTTTT. Translated, it gives CASSQEGTVNTGEPFF.

This clonotype was picked up a small number of times. This chain links TRBV6-1 with TRBJ1-1; D is possibly TRBD1 (5 bases). V was clipped by 6 bases and J by 3 bases, with 11 bases between them. This CDR3 has 13 amino acids. The germline V gene encodes CDR1 MNHNS and CDR2 SASEGT. The CDR3 loop is CASSRRGYTEAFF. CDR3 in DNA: TGTGCCAGCAGCCGCCGGGGGTACACTGAAGCTTTCTTT.

This clonotype was seen many times. This rearrangement joins TRBV20-1 to TRBJ1-1; 8 bases match TRBD1. This CDR3 contains 13 residues. V was pared by 6 bases and J by 7 bases, with 10 bases of the junction left unmatched. CDR1 and CDR2 from the germline V gene are DFQATT and SNEGSKA (reference sequence). The CDR3 protein is CSAWTGKWGEAFF. CDR3 coding DNA: TGCAGTGCGTGGACAGGGAAATGGGGTGAAGCTTTCTTT.